This TCR beta chain was documented in a study of T cells in Graves' hyperthyroidism and ophthalmopathy. If no ophthalmopathy progression occurred within 18 months, Graves' hyperthyroidism was stable. Patients between 18 and 65 years old had hyperthyroidism, newly diagnosed and lasting under 2 months. The PBMCs studied were ones that came from about 10 ml fresh peripheral blood. V lost 0 bases, J lost 5 bases, and 19 bases lay in between. The germline V gene encodes CDR1 SGDLS and CDR2 YYNGEE. The CDR3 contains 17 residues. This clonotype was observed a handful of times. What it recognizes is unknown. Study observations and caveats: Blood also showed most of the thyroid clonotypes that were expanded above 0.001.

Using RNA transcripts as the source, TCR beta CDR3 regions were amplified. HTBI primers were employed in a first-round RT-PCR of the TCR CDR3. TCRdb analysed the multiplex PCR reads with MiXCR anew, one entry per CDR3 protein. The profile shows 540,000 or so distinct CDR3 sequences, about 15% of them singletons. This chain uses TRBV9 with TRBJ2-3; the D gene is possibly TRBD2 (5 bases). The sample comprised blood. The TCR comes from a woman in her 30s with Graves' hyperthyroidism. The CDR3 nucleotides are TGTGCCAGCAGCGTAGTAGGTGGCGGGTCTGCGGGAGATACGCAGTATTTT. Translation: CASSVVGGGSAGDTQYF.